Below, 21 T cell receptor beta chains from the same sample are listed, as sequenced in a study of T and B cells in COVID-19 patients. Multiplex PCR with BIOMED2 TRB-A/B primer pools amplified TRB rearrangements. MiXCR, applied by TCRdb to the multiplex PCR reads, yields one record per CDR3 protein. The profile shows 4,500 to 5,000 distinct CDR3 sequences, approximately 33% of them singletons. From blood, roughly 250-500 ng of genomic DNA served as TRB template. The material sequenced was blood. The receptors were sampled from a human donor who had recovered from COVID-19.

This clonotype is medium-sized. The V and J genes are TRBV27 and TRBJ2-2, with 9 bases lining up with TRBD2. The CDR3 loop spans 19 amino acids. Losses at the gene ends were 5 bases for V and 1 base for J; bases not matched to a gene: 14. CDR1 MNHEY and CDR2 SMNVEV come from the germline V gene (reference sequence). CDR3 residues: CASSPRRGSGRRNTGELFF. CDR3 nucleotide sequence: TGTGCCAGCAGTCCGCGACGGGGTAGCGGGAGACGGAACACCGGGGAGCTGTTTTTT.

This chain joins TRBV11-2 and TRBJ2-7; 9 positions match TRBD2. V lost 5 bases to trimming and J lost 2 bases; unmatched junction nucleotides: 7. The CDR3 sequence is 15 residues long. Germline CDR1 reads SGHAT; CDR2 reads FQNNGV. CDR3 sequence: CASSPDPSGTYEQYF. Here the CDR3 DNA reads TGTGCCAGCAGCCCTGATCCTAGCGGGACCTACGAGCAGTACTTC.

This clonotype has just a few counts. The chain links TRBV6-5 to TRBJ1-2, with 10 bases matching TRBD1. V lost 6 bases, J lost 4 bases, and 5 bases stayed unmatched. The V gene's germline CDR1 is MNHEY and CDR2 SVGAGI. The CDR3 totals 14 residues. The CDR3 bases are TGTGCCAGCAGCCGAGGACAGGGGGTCTATGGCTACACCTTC. Translating it yields CASSRGQGVYGYTF.

The chain uses TRBV6-1 and TRBJ2-7, with D uncertain. CDR1 and CDR2 from the germline V gene are MNHNS and SASEGT. The CDR3 runs to 13 residues. The V end was cut by 6 bases, the J end by 0 bases, with 9 bases between. The CDR3 bases are TGTGCCAGCAGCCAGGACGGCTCCTACGAGCAGTACTTC. Amino acids: CASSQDGSYEQYF.

This clonotype was observed a handful of times. This chain joins TRBV27 and TRBJ2-1; D gene uncertain. This CDR3 is 13 amino acids long. Germline CDR1 and CDR2: MNHEY and SMNVEV (reference sequence). Trimming stripped 7 bases from V and 6 bases from J, with 13 bases between. CDR3 sequence reads: CASKGLPGNEQFF. The CDR3 DNA reads as TGTGCCAGCAAAGGTCTCCCTGGCAATGAGCAGTTCTTC.

V is TRBV20-1 and J is TRBJ1-1; the D gene is possibly TRBD1 (5 bases). V lost 6 bases, J lost 9 bases, and 11 bases lay in between. CDR1 and CDR2 (germline): DFQATT, SNEGSKA (reference sequence). This CDR3 contains 10 residues. The CDR3 nucleotides read TGCAGTGCCCGGGGGGGGAAAGCTTTCTTT. Translation gives CSARGGKAFF.

This clonotype was recorded a few times. V usage is TRBV19 and J usage is TRBJ2-1; 12 bases agree with TRBD2. The germline V gene has CDR1 LNHDA and CDR2 SQIVND (reference sequence). This CDR3 has 15 residues. Germline trimming cut 6 bases from V and 6 bases from J; bases unmatched to any gene: 6. Here the CDR3 reads CASSQTSGSLNEQFF. As DNA, the CDR3 is TGTGCCAGTAGCCAGACTAGCGGGAGTCTCAATGAGCAGTTCTTC. The full variable domain, rest sourced from reference TRBV19 and TRBJ2-1, is DGGITQSPKYLFRKEGQNVTLSCEQNLNHDAMYWYRQDPGQGLRLIYYSQIVNDFQKGDIAEGYSVSREKKESFPLTVTSAQKNPTAFYLCASSQTSGSLNEQFFGPGTRLTVL.

The rearrangement links TRBV20-1 to TRBJ1-1; D is possibly TRBD1 (6 bases). The germline CDR1 and CDR2 sequences are DFQATT and SNEGSKA (reference sequence). This CDR3 has 12 amino acids. The V and J ends lost 3 bases and 5 bases respectively, with 10 bases between them. The CDR3 DNA reads as TGCAGTGCTAGTGCAGGGGTGACTGAAGCTTTCTTT. Protein sequence: CSASAGVTEAFF.

This clonotype showed up just once. The CDR3 sequence: CASSIWGSQSYEQYF. The DNA for the CDR3 is TGTGCCAGTAGTATCTGGGGGAGCCAATCCTACGAGCAGTACTTC. This rearrangement joins TRBV30 to TRBJ2-7; D tentatively reads TRBD1 or TRBD2 (5 bases each). The V end lost 8 bases, the J end lost 1 base, and 21 bases lay between the germline ends. The CDR3 sequence is 15 residues long. Germline V gene sequence: CDR1 GTSNPN, CDR2 SVGIG (reference sequence).

The chain is built from TRBV12-3 or TRBV12-4 and TRBJ1-4, with 7 bases fitting TRBD1. This CDR3 has 14 residues. Trimming cost V 6 bases and J 8 bases; bases outside gene matches: 9. CDR3 in DNA: TGTGCCAGCAGCCACAGGGGCCTAGGGGAAAAACTGTTTTTT. As protein: CASSHRGLGEKLFF.

This rearrangement joins TRBV5-4 to TRBJ2-2; 12 bases map to TRBD2. After removal of 4 bases from V and 6 bases from J, the junction contained 7 bases not matched to a gene. The germline V gene has CDR1 SGHNT and CDR2 YYREEE (reference sequence). The CDR3 sequence is 16 residues long. CDR3 bases: TGTGCCAGCAGCGACACTAGCGGGAGGTTGGCCGGGGAGCTGTTTTTT. It encodes CASSDTSGRLAGELFF.

This clonotype was recorded only once. This chain joins TRBV7-2 and TRBJ2-3, with D hard to call. The CDR3 is made up of 13 amino acids. The germline gives CDR1 SGHTA, CDR2 FQGNSA. Trimming took 6 bases from V and 0 from J, leaving 7 bases between them. CDR3 residues: CASSQASTDTQYF. CDR3 nucleotide sequence: TGTGCCAGCAGTCAAGCGAGCACAGATACGCAGTATTTT.

The J gene is TRBJ2-7, the V gene TRBV5-5; D is unresolved. Germline V gives CDR1 SGHKS, CDR2 YYEKEE (reference sequence). This CDR3 spans 15 amino acids. Trimming removed 0 bases from V and 2 bases from J, with 12 bases in between. The CDR3 reads CASSLARFLAYEQYF. Written as DNA, the CDR3 is TGTGCCAGCAGCTTGGCCAGGTTTTTGGCCTACGAGCAGTACTTC.

This clonotype is termed medium-sized. The junction does not match germline at one end; this may be a read error. The chain uses TRBV30 and TRBJ2-7, with D perhaps matching TRBD2 (6 bases). CDR3 length: 8 residues. Per the germline V gene, CDR1 is GTSNPN and CDR2 is SVGIG (reference sequence). Here the CDR3 reads CASTGGFF. The CDR3 DNA follows: TGTGCCTCTACCGGGGGTTTCTTC. Supplemented by reference TRBV30 and TRBJ2-7, the full variable domain reads SQTIHQWPATLVQPVGSPLSLECTVEGTSNPNLYWYRQAAGRGLQLLFYSVGIGQISSEVPQNLSASRPQDRQFILSSKKLLLSDSGFYLCASTGGFFGPGTRLTVT.

This clonotype showed up just a few times. Here the CDR3 DNA reads TGTGCCAGCAGCTCCCTCGGGGCGGGGGACAATGAGCAGTTCTTC. Translation: CASSSLGAGDNEQFF. The chain is built from TRBV5-6 and TRBJ2-1; 7 bases fit TRBD2. The CDR3 runs 15 residues. The germline V gene has CDR1 SGHDT and CDR2 YYEEEE. J was trimmed by 5 bases and V by 3 bases; bases with no gene match: 8.

V and J are TRBV6-2 or TRBV6-3 and TRBJ1-1; 8 bases are a match to TRBD1. The CDR3 loop spans 14 amino acids. With V trimmed by 8 bases and J by 1 base, 6 bases remained unmatched. The V gene's germline CDR1 is MNHEY and CDR2 SVGEGT. The CDR3 spells CASGPGGENTEAFF. CDR3 bases: TGTGCCAGCGGACCAGGGGGCGAGAACACTGAAGCTTTCTTT.

The gene calls are TRBV25-1 and TRBJ2-3, with D hard to call. CDR1 is MGHDK, CDR2 SYGVNS, per germline. V was trimmed by 0 bases and J by 3 bases, leaving 7 bases between them. This CDR3 contains 14 residues. CDR3 residues: CASSEYALTDTQYF. The CDR3 nucleotides read TGTGCCAGCAGTGAATATGCCTTGACAGATACGCAGTATTTT.

On this clonotype: A read error may produce the germline difference seen at one junction end. This rearrangement joins TRBV18 to TRBJ1-1; the D is unclear. CDR1 is KGHSH, CDR2 LQKENI, per germline. The CDR3 is made up of 17 amino acids. Here the CDR3 reads CANSPQAPAAANTEAFF. As DNA, the CDR3 is TGTGCCAACTCACCTCAAGCCCCGGCGGCGGCGAACACTGAAGCTTTCTTT.

This clonotype was found a few times. The rearrangement links TRBV10-3 to TRBJ2-7, with D perhaps matching TRBD1 or TRBD2 (6 bases each). Germline loops: CDR1 ENHRY, CDR2 SYGVKD. Trimming stripped 4 bases from V and 6 bases from J, with 16 bases between. The length of the CDR3 is 14 residues. Here the CDR3 DNA reads TGTGCCATCAGTGGGGAAAGGGGGGAACGCGAGCAGTACTTC. Translating it yields CAISGERGEREQYF.

The chain has TRBV11-2 and TRBJ1-1; 9 nucleotides agree with TRBD1. V gave up 5 bases and J gave up 3 bases; unmatched junction bases: 7. The germline CDR1 and CDR2 sequences are SGHAT and FQNNGV. This CDR3 contains 15 residues. The CDR3 protein is CASSPPTGGYTEAFF. The CDR3 coding sequence is TGTGCCAGCAGCCCCCCGACAGGGGGGTACACTGAAGCTTTCTTT.

The gene calls are TRBV5-4 and TRBJ2-3; D gene uncertain. Germline V gene lookup returns CDR1 SGHNT and CDR2 YYREEE (reference sequence). The CDR3 contains 13 residues. V lost 0 bases to trimming and J lost 0 bases, with 2 bases between them. The CDR3 sequence: CASSLDSTDTQYF. Written as DNA, the CDR3 is TGTGCCAGCAGCTTGGACAGCACAGATACGCAGTATTTT.